The T cell receptor beta chain under discussion was sequenced for a study of human T cells and chemical hapten exposure. The time point: patch test 2, 6 weeks after DPC sensitization. Regarding treatment: therapeutic diphenylcyclopropenone sensitization with weekly scalp DPC. Donation of samples came from alopecia patients who were 18 to 70 years old and suitable for DPC. Findings of the study overall: TCRs exceeding 1 in 1000 frequency stayed unchanged with DPC sensitization.

Concerning this clonotype itself: Its specificity is not known.

Each CDR3 protein is one row after TCRdb ran MiXCR on the RACE reads. The sample has roughly 380,000 distinct CDR3 sequences; around 6% are singletons. The V and J ends lost 5 bases and 2 bases respectively, with 12 bases between them. CDR1 and CDR2 from the germline V gene are SEHNR and FQNEAQ (reference sequence). The CDR3 has 14 residues. The V and J genes are TRBV7-9 and TRBJ2-5, with TRBD2 as a possible D gene (5 bases). The TCR comes from a woman aged 18-29 years with alopecia areata. Some clones in this sample may be carry-over from other donors' samples. The sequences come from whole blood, collected in connection with sensitization to the hapten diphenylcyclopropenone (DPC). Here the CDR3 reads CASSLVGGQETQYF. The DNA for the CDR3 is TGTGCCAGCAGCCTAGTCGGCGGGCAAGAGACCCAGTACTTC.